Shown below are 25 T cell receptor beta chains from a single sample sequenced in a study of cytomegalovirus exposure and HLA in healthy donors. In the PCR, 60 Vbeta and 13 Jbeta primers were used. Here immunoSEQ multiplex PCR was the method, and the copy in TCRdb shows in-frame clones only, minus some. The data show under 200,000 clones, roughly four fifths seen once. The sequenced material came from PBMCs. The source is a man aged 25 to 45 in good health and CMV-seronegative.

V usage is TRBV29-1 and J usage is TRBJ1-5, with D possibly matching TRBD1 (5 bases). Germline V gives CDR1 SQVTM, CDR2 ANQGSEA. CDR3 length: 13 amino acids. Trimming pared 5 bases from V and 3 bases from J, leaving 11 bases between. The DNA of the CDR3 is TGCAGCGTTCTAGACAGCCCCAATCAGCCCCAGCATTTT. This gives the protein CSVLDSPNQPQHF.

The V gene is TRBV18, the J gene TRBJ2-5, with D possibly TRBD2 on 6 matching bases. Trimming took off 3 bases at V and 2 bases at J, with 10 bases between the two ends. Germline-derived CDR1 and CDR2 are KGHSH and LQKENI. This CDR3 spans 14 amino acids. CDR3 residues: CASSPLATQETQYF. The CDR3 coding sequence is TGTGCCAGCTCACCTCTAGCGACTCAAGAGACCCAGTACTTC.

The rearrangement uses TRBV28 and TRBJ1-1; 8 nucleotides line up with TRBD1. The trim removed 3 bases at V and 5 bases at J, leaving 11 bases unmatched. Germline V gives CDR1 MDHEN, CDR2 SYDVKM. The CDR3 consists of 16 residues. As DNA, the CDR3 is TGTGCCAGCAGTTTTAGCCAGGGGGCTTTCGGGACTGAAGCTTTCTTT. This sequence encodes CASSFSQGAFGTEAFF.

In its sample, this clone was seen once. This rearrangement joins TRBV10-2 to TRBJ2-7; 7 positions agree with TRBD2. The CDR3 covers 16 residues. Germline V lookup: CDR1 WSHSY, CDR2 SAAADI. V was pared by 3 bases and J by 2 bases, with 10 bases of the junction left unmatched. This CDR3 reads CASSETGTTAAYEQYF. For the CDR3, the DNA is TGCGCCAGCAGTGAAACCGGGACTACGGCGGCCTACGAGCAGTACTTC.

The rearrangement joins TRBV4-1 to TRBJ1-2; TRBD1 aligns across 7 bases. V was pared by 4 bases and J by 4 bases, with 0 bases of the junction left unmatched. Per germline, CDR1 MGHRA and CDR2 YSYEKL. This CDR3 comprises 12 residues. CDR3 protein: CASSPGGYGYTF. The CDR3 coding sequence is TGCGCCAGCAGCCCAGGGGGCTATGGCTACACCTTC.

In DNA, the CDR3 is TGTGCCAGCAGTGAAGGTTTCAGAAGTTACGAGCAGTACTTC. It specifies CASSEGFRSYEQYF. The chain combines TRBV6-1 with TRBJ2-7; D is uncertain. Deletions cut 1 base from V and 4 bases from J, with 11 bases between. Germline CDR1 MNHNS, CDR2 SASEGT. The CDR3 consists of 14 residues.

The gene calls are TRBV21-1 and TRBJ2-1; the table's D call, TRBD2, has no DNA check behind it. TRBV21-1 is a recognized pseudogene. The CDR3 spans 16 residues. CDR3 protein: CASSMFSGLATGEQFF. CDR3 DNA sequence: TGTGCCAGCAGCATGTTCTCAGGACTAGCGACGGGTGAGCAGTTCTTC.

This clone was detected once. The chain combines TRBV28 with TRBJ2-7, with a possible D match to TRBD1 (5 bases). Trimming pared 2 bases from V and 2 bases from J, leaving 10 bases between. CDR1 and CDR2 from the germline V gene are MDHEN and SYDVKM. There are 14 residues in the CDR3. CDR3 in DNA: TGTGCCAGCAGTTTAAGGCAGGGAACCTACGAGCAGTACTTC. It translates to CASSLRQGTYEQYF.

This clone is a singleton in its sample. The chain has TRBV27 and TRBJ2-7; a possible D gene is TRBD2 (7 bases). The CDR3 is 17 residues long. V was clipped by 2 bases and J by 0 bases, with 17 bases between them. Germline CDR1 and CDR2: MNHEY and SMNVEV (reference sequence). CDR3 sequence reads: CASSLIGAGANSYEQYF. The CDR3 nucleotides read TGTGCCAGCAGTTTAATAGGCGCGGGGGCCAACTCCTACGAGCAGTACTTC.

The CDR3 DNA sequence: TGTGCCAGCAGTTTAGTTCCCTCCTATGGCTACACCTTC. Its protein is CASSLVPSYGYTF. The chain links TRBV27 to TRBJ1-2; D not certain. Per the germline V gene, CDR1 is MNHEY and CDR2 is SMNVEV (reference sequence). The CDR3 extends over 13 amino acids. Trimming pared 2 bases from V and 4 bases from J, leaving 8 bases between.

This chain links TRBV28 with TRBJ2-7; 10 bases map to TRBD2. Unmatched junction bases numbered 14, after V lost 9 bases and J lost 0 bases. Germline V CDR1 and CDR2: MDHEN, SYDVKM. This CDR3 is 17 amino acids long. The CDR3 bases are TGTGCCAGTCTCACTCTAGCGGGAGCCTATGACTCCTACGAGCAGTACTTC. Residues: CASLTLAGAYDSYEQYF. The full variable domain, with the rest looked up from reference TRBV28 and TRBJ2-7, is DVKVTQSSRYLVKRTGEKVFLECVQDMDHENMFWYRQDPGLGLRLIYFSYDVKMKEKGDIPEGYSVSREKKERFSLILESASTNQTSMYLCASLTLAGAYDSYEQYFGPGTRLTVT.

The chain employs TRBV5-4 and TRBJ1-1; a weak D match, TRBD1 (5 bases). V lost 4 bases and J lost 4, with 14 bases in between. The CDR3 runs 14 residues. Germline CDR1 SGHNT, CDR2 YYREEE (reference sequence). This CDR3 reads CASSGGVGGTEAFF. CDR3 bases: TGTGCCAGCAGCGGGGGGGTGGGAGGCACTGAAGCTTTCTTT. Full variable domain (remainder filled in from reference TRBV5-4 and TRBJ1-1): ETGVTQSPTHLIKTRGQQVTLRCSSQSGHNTVSWYQQALGQGPQFIFQYYREEENGRGNFPPRFSGLQFPNYSSELNVNALELDDSALYLCASSGGVGGTEAFFGQGTRLTVV.

As to this clone: Distinct nucleotide sequences in the sample also encode this CDR3. This chain links TRBV19 with TRBJ1-1, with 7 nucleotides matching TRBD1. Per germline, CDR1 LNHDA and CDR2 SQIVND (reference sequence). Trimming took 1 base from V and 4 from J; bases not matched to a gene: 3. The CDR3 covers 14 residues. The CDR3 DNA reads TGTGCCAGTAGTATAGGACAGGGAGTCACTGAAGCTTTCTTT. Translating it yields CASSIGQGVTEAFF.

The chain uses TRBV29-1 and TRBJ1-1; D ambiguous. The V end was cut by 1 base, the J end by 5 bases, with 11 bases between. CDR3 length: 13 residues. Germline V gene data show CDR1 as SQVTM and CDR2 as ANQGSEA. The CDR3 bases are TGCAGCGTTGAAGCTCTCGGGAGAACTGAAGCTTTCTTT. This translates into CSVEALGRTEAFF.

This chain connects TRBV6-1 to TRBJ2-7; perhaps TRBD1 as D (6 bases). Per the germline V gene, CDR1 is MNHNS and CDR2 is SASEGT. The CDR3 sequence is 13 residues long. The V end lost 2 bases, the J end lost 3 bases, and 8 bases lay between the germline ends. The CDR3 here is CASSEKGVYEQYF. The CDR3 DNA sequence: TGTGCCAGCAGTGAAAAGGGGGTCTACGAGCAGTACTTC.

The chain combines TRBV19 with TRBJ1-4; TRBD1 aligns across 7 bases. V was clipped by 8 bases and J by 10 bases; unmatched bases: 10. The V gene's germline CDR1 is LNHDA and CDR2 SQIVND (reference sequence). The length of the CDR3 is 13 residues. CDR3 coding DNA: TGTGCCAGTGAGGGTAGGGGGCGAGGAAAACTGTTTTTT. This sequence encodes CASEGRGRGKLFF.

This clone has more than one count but fewer than ten. The chain uses TRBV18 and TRBJ1-1; 8 bases are shared with TRBD1. CDR3 length equals 15 residues. Germline CDR1 and CDR2: KGHSH and LQKENI. Trimming at V came to 4 bases and at J to 3 bases, leaving 7 bases not matched to a gene. The CDR3 DNA is TGTGCCAGCTCACGGAAGGACAGGGCGGACACTGAAGCTTTCTTT. This sequence encodes CASSRKDRADTEAFF.

The genes are TRBV9 and TRBJ2-3; TRBD1 is a possible D gene (6 bases). V was cut by 3 bases and J by 4 bases, with 12 bases left in between. Germline V lookup: CDR1 SGDLS, CDR2 YYNGEE. The CDR3 is 14 residues long. The CDR3 loop reads CASSASGAPDTQYF. CDR3 in DNA: TGTGCCAGCAGCGCCTCAGGGGCCCCAGATACGCAGTATTTT.

The chain carries TRBV27 and TRBJ2-7, with TRBD1 identical over 10 bases. J was trimmed by 5 bases and V by 6 bases; bases with no gene match: 7. The length of the CDR3 is 14 residues. Germline-derived CDR1 and CDR2 are MNHEY and SMNVEV (reference sequence). The CDR3 loop reads CASSIGTGANEQYF. CDR3 sequence (DNA): TGTGCCAGCAGCATAGGGACAGGGGCTAACGAGCAGTACTTC.

This clone occurred a few times. The V and J genes are TRBV5-6 and TRBJ2-1; 8 bases agree with TRBD1. The CDR3 is 17 residues long. V lost 0 bases to trimming and J lost 4 bases; unmatched junction nucleotides: 9. Germline V gene data show CDR1 as SGHDT and CDR2 as YYEEEE. The CDR3 protein is CASSLGLGTGVYNEQFF. As DNA, the CDR3 is TGTGCCAGCAGCTTGGGACTCGGGACAGGAGTTTACAATGAGCAGTTCTTC.

The rearrangement uses TRBV4-1 and TRBJ2-3; 13 nucleotides match TRBD2. The CDR3 consists of 17 residues. Germline lookup yields CDR1 MGHRA and CDR2 YSYEKL. The junction had 8 bases not matched to a gene; V was cut back by 5 bases and J by 3 bases. DNA of the CDR3: TGCGCCAGCAGCTACTCCTGGACTAGCGGGAGTACAGATACGCAGTATTTT. Amino acid sequence: CASSYSWTSGSTDTQYF.

V and J are TRBV29-1 and TRBJ2-1; D gene ambiguous. The germline V and J ends were trimmed by 4 bases and 7 bases, with 11 bases remaining between them. The CDR3 runs 12 residues. Germline-derived CDR1 and CDR2 are SQVTM and ANQGSEA. CDR3 sequence (DNA): TGCAGCGTTGTCGGCTGGGCTAATGAGCAGTTCTTC. Its translation: CSVVGWANEQFF.

The chain combines TRBV6-6 with TRBJ1-2; 8 nucleotides line up with TRBD1. CDR1 is MNHNY, CDR2 SVGAGI, per germline (reference sequence). The ends lost 4 bases at V and 1 base at J; junction bases unmatched: 8. The CDR3 spans 16 residues. Here the CDR3 reads CASSFTGTGGNYGYTF. The CDR3 coding sequence is TGTGCCAGCAGTTTCACAGGGACAGGTGGTAACTATGGCTACACCTTC.

The genes are TRBV7-9 and TRBJ1-2, with D maybe TRBD1 (6 bases). V lost 2 bases, J lost 4 bases, and 17 bases lay in between. The CDR3 runs to 16 residues. CDR1 and CDR2 from the germline V gene are SEHNR and FQNEAQ (reference sequence). The CDR3 DNA follows: TGTGCCAGCAGCTTATTTGGGGACACCAATTCCTATGGCTACACCTTC. Translation: CASSLFGDTNSYGYTF. The variable domain in full, completed from reference TRBV7-9 and TRBJ1-2, reads DTGVSQNPRHKITKRGQNVTFRCDPISEHNRLYWYRQTLGQGPEFLTYFQNEAQLEKSRLLSDRFSAERPKGSFSTLEIQRTEQGDSAMYLCASSLFGDTNSYGYTFGSGTRLTVV.

This chain uses TRBV2 with TRBJ1-4; maybe TRBD1 (6 bases). Trimming stripped 5 bases from V and 7 bases from J, with 8 bases between. Germline CDR1 reads SNHLY; CDR2 reads FYNNEI. The CDR3 is 12 amino acids. DNA for the CDR3: TGTGCCAGCAGTTCAGGGGCTGAAAAACTGTTTTTT. This encodes CASSSGAEKLFF.